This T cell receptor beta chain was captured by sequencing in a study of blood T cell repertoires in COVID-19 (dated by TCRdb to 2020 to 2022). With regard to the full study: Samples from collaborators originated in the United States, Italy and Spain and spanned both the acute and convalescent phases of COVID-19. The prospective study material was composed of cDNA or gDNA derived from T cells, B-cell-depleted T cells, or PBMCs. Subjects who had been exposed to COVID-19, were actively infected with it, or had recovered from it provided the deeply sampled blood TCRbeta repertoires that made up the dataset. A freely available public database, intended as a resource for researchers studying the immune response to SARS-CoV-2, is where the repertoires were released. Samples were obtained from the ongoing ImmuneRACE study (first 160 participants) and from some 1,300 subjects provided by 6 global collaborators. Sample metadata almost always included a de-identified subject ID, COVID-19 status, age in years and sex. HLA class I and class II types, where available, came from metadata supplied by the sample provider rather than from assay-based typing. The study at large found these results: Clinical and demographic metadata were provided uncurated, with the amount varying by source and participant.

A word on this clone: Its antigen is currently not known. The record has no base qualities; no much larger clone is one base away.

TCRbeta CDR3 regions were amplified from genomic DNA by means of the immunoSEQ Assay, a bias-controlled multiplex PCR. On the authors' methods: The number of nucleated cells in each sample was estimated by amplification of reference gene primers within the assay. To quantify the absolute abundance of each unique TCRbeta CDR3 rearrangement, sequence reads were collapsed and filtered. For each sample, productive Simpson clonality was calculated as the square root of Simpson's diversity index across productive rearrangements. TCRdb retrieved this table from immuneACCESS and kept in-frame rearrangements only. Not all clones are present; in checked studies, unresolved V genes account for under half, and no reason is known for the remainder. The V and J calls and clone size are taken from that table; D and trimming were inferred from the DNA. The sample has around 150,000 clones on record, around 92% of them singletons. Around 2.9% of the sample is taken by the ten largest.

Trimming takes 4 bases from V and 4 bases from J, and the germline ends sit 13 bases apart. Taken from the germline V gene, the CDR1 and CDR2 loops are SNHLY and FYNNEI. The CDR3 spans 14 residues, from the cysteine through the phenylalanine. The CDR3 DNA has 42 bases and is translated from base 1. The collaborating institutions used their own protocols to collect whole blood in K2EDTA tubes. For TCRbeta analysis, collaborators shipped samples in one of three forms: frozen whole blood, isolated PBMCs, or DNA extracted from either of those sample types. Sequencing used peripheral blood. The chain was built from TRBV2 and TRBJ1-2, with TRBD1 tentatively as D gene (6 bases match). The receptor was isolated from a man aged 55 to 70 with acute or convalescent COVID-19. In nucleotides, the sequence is TGTGCCAGCAGTGTACAGGGAGCCCGCTATGGCTACACCTTC. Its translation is CASSVQGARYGYTF.